These 10 T cell receptor beta chains share one sample of origin, sequenced in a study of blood T cells in healthy people across ages. With a J-beta primer mix and a sample-barcoded 5' primer, a second PCR ran 7 to 11 cycles. TCRdb processed the 5' RACE reads anew with MiXCR; each CDR3 protein has one entry. The sample holds hundreds of thousands of distinct CDR3 sequences, approximately 47% seen once. Sequenced: blood. These receptors were obtained from a man aged 55 to 70 in good health.

This clonotype was counted a few times. V and J are TRBV12-3 or TRBV12-4 and TRBJ1-5; D unresolved. The CDR3 is 12 amino acids. Trimming removed 3 bases at V and 6 bases at J, with 6 bases between. CDR3 DNA sequence: TGTGCCAGCAGTTTGACAACTCAGCCCCAGCATTTT. This sequence encodes CASSLTTQPQHF.

The chain employs TRBV12-5 and TRBJ2-3; TRBD1 aligns across 7 bases. The CDR3 extends over 19 amino acids. Germline V CDR1 and CDR2: LGHNT, FRNRAP. The trim removed 0 bases at V and 0 bases at J, leaving 12 bases unmatched. CDR3: CASGLVRTGLRDSTDTQYF. CDR3 sequence (DNA): TGTGCTAGTGGTTTGGTACGGACAGGCCTCAGAGACAGCACAGATACGCAGTATTTT. The variable domain in full, completed from reference TRBV12-5 and TRBJ2-3, reads DARVTQTPRHKVTEMGQEVTMRCQPILGHNTVFWYRQTMMQGLELLAYFRNRAPLDDSGMPKDRFSAEMPDATLATLKIQPSEPRDSAVYFCASGLVRTGLRDSTDTQYFGPGTRLTVL.

This clonotype was observed a few times. The J gene is TRBJ2-3, the V gene TRBV25-1, with D possibly called TRBD1 or TRBD2 (5 bases each). This CDR3 region has 13 residues. V lost 6 bases, J lost 4 bases, and 11 bases lay in between. Germline V gene sequence: CDR1 MGHDK, CDR2 SYGVNS. This chain's CDR3 is CASSIRGADTQYF. The CDR3 DNA is TGTGCCAGCAGCATACGGGGCGCAGATACGCAGTATTTT.

V usage is TRBV4-1 and J usage is TRBJ2-7; TRBD2 might be the D (6 bases). V lost 1 base to trimming and J lost 7 bases, with 14 bases between them. The germline gives CDR1 MGHRA, CDR2 YSYEKL. The CDR3 is made up of 14 amino acids. The CDR3 region is CASSQAGESNEQYF. CDR3 nucleotides: TGCGCCAGCAGCCAAGCGGGAGAAAGTAATGAGCAGTACTTC.

The gene calls are TRBV6-5 and TRBJ1-2; D unclear. The CDR3 totals 12 residues. Germline CDR1 and CDR2: MNHEY and SVGAGI. The ends were cut back, 10 bases at V and 5 bases at J, with 14 bases in the middle. CDR3 in amino acids: CATLVGLYGYTF. DNA of the CDR3: TGTGCCACCCTAGTGGGTTTATATGGCTACACCTTC.

This clonotype turned up a few times. This chain connects TRBV6-5 to TRBJ2-5; tentatively, D is TRBD1 or TRBD2 (6 bases each). Germline values: CDR1 MNHEY, CDR2 SVGAGI. The CDR3 covers 14 residues. The germline V and J ends were trimmed by 5 bases and 5 bases, with 15 bases remaining between them. In DNA, the CDR3 is TGTGCCAGCAGTCCCTTGGGGGGCGCGGAGACCCAGTACTTC. Amino acid sequence: CASSPLGGAETQYF.

V and J are TRBV12-3 or TRBV12-4 and TRBJ2-1, with D possibly TRBD2 on 7 matching bases. V was shortened by 6 bases and J by 6 bases, with 12 bases between the two germline ends. This CDR3 spans 13 amino acids. The CDR3 here is CASSRGGFNEQFF. CDR3 DNA: TGTGCCAGCAGCAGGGGAGGGTTCAATGAGCAGTTCTTC.

V gene TRBV7-6 combines with J gene TRBJ2-7, with TRBD1 matching over 7 bases. Germline CDR1 reads SGHVS; CDR2 reads FNYEAQ. This CDR3 has 12 amino acids. The V segment lost 4 bases and the J segment 5 bases; nucleotides outside the gene matches: 2. CDR3 bases: TGTGCCAGCAGCTGGACAGGAAACGAGCAGTACTTC. The encoded protein is CASSWTGNEQYF.

This clonotype was counted ten times or more. The gene calls are TRBV12-3 or TRBV12-4 and TRBJ2-1; 12 bases are a match to TRBD2. The CDR3 contains 15 residues. V trimming: 6 bases; J trimming: 4 bases; junction bases outside the gene matches: 4. The CDR3 protein is CASRRTSGNYNEQFF. The CDR3 DNA reads as TGTGCCAGCAGACGGACTAGCGGGAATTACAATGAGCAGTTCTTC.

The chain has TRBV7-3 and TRBJ2-1; D tentatively reads TRBD1 or TRBD2 (5 bases each). Between the trimmed V and J ends, which lost 5 bases and 7 bases, there was a span of 15 bases. This CDR3 is built from 14 residues. Germline CDR1 and CDR2: SGHTA and FQGTGA. The CDR3 sequence is CASSPRQGENEQFF. The CDR3 DNA follows: TGTGCCAGCAGCCCACGGCAGGGAGAGAATGAGCAGTTCTTC.